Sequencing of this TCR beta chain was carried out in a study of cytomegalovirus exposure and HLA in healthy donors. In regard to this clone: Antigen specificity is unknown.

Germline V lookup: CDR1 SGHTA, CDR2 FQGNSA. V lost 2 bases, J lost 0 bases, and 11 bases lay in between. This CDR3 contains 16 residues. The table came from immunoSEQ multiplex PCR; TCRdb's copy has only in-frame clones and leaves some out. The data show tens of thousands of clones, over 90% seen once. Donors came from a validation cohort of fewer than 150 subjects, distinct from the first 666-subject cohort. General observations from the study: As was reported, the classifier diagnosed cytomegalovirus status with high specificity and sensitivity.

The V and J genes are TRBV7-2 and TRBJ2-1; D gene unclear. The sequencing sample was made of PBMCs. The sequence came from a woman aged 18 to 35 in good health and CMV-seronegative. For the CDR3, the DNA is TGTGCCAGCAGCTTATACGGCCGGAGCTCCTACAATGAGCAGTTCTTC. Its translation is CASSLYGRSSYNEQFF.